The 26 T cell receptor beta chains below come from one sample, sequenced in a study of technical replicates of blood from a handful of donors (dated 2017 in TCRdb). The library was prepared using the immunoSEQ multiplex PCR assay. TCRdb holds this immuneACCESS table with in-frame rearrangements only. Some clones are missing; in checked studies, unresolved V genes explain under half, and the rest has no known cause. The sample has approximately 79,000 clones on record, 90% to 95% of them singletons. The ten largest account for 0.39% of the sample. Sample: T cells isolated from PBMCs. The receptors here all came from a human donor in good health.

This clone has only a few counts. The V gene is TRBV19, the J gene TRBJ1-5; no clear D gene. Germline V gives CDR1 LNHDA, CDR2 SQIVND (reference sequence). V gave up 6 bases and J gave up 6 bases, with 9 bases separating them. The CDR3 runs to 12 residues. The CDR3 nucleotides read TGTGCCAGTAGGGAAGGGAGTCAGCCCCAGCATTTT. Its translation is CASREGSQPQHF.

The chain has TRBV7-8 and TRBJ2-1, with a weak D call TRBD2 (6 bases). The V gene's germline CDR1 is SGHVS and CDR2 FQNEAQ. This CDR3 has 17 amino acids. Trimming took off 4 bases at V and 4 bases at J, with 20 bases between the two ends. The DNA of the CDR3 is TGTGCCAGCAGCTCAACGGTAGCGGCCAAAAATTACAATGAGCAGTTCTTC. It codes for CASSSTVAAKNYNEQFF.

The V and J genes are TRBV11-3 and TRBJ2-5, with 8 bases fitting TRBD1. V shed 5 bases, J shed 4 bases, and the junction held 6 bases outside the gene matches. Germline V gives CDR1 SGHNT, CDR2 YENEEA. This CDR3 comprises 14 residues. CDR3 residues: CASSQDRAAETQYF. The CDR3, as DNA: TGTGCCAGCAGCCAGGACAGGGCCGCAGAGACCCAGTACTTC.

This chain uses TRBV29-1 with TRBJ2-7; possibly TRBD2 for D (6 bases). V was cut by 2 bases and J by 7 bases, with 15 bases left in between. The CDR3 is made up of 13 amino acids. Germline V gives CDR1 SQVTM, CDR2 ANQGSEA. This CDR3 is CSVEFSGSGEQYF. The CDR3 region has the DNA TGCAGCGTTGAATTCAGCGGGTCGGGTGAGCAGTACTTC.

The CDR3 nucleotides are TGCAGCGATACAGGGACAGGGGGGGGCTACACCTTC. Translating gives CSDTGTGGGYTF. The V gene is TRBV29-1, the J gene TRBJ1-2; 11 bases agree with TRBD1. Germline V gene data show CDR1 as SQVTM and CDR2 as ANQGSEA. V dropped 7 bases and J dropped 8; count of bases not matched to a gene: 6. This CDR3 is built from 12 residues.

The CDR3 DNA follows: TGTGCCACCCGGGACAGCCCCCCGAGGACCCAGTACTTC. Its protein is CATRDSPPRTQYF. The chain joins TRBV25-1 to TRBJ2-5, with 7 bases fitting TRBD1. Germline values: CDR1 MGHDK, CDR2 SYGVNS. Germline trimming cut 10 bases from V and 7 bases from J; bases unmatched to any gene: 12. The CDR3 is 13 amino acids.

The table lists this clone with a few counts. The rearrangement joins TRBV5-4 to TRBJ1-1, with unresolved D. The CDR3 runs 13 residues. Germline V gives CDR1 SGHNT, CDR2 YYREEE (reference sequence). V gave up 4 bases and J gave up 1 base, with 8 bases separating them. CDR3 protein: CASSQTPNTEAFF. The CDR3 DNA reads as TGTGCCAGCAGCCAGACACCGAACACTGAAGCTTTCTTT.

The chain couples TRBV4-2 to TRBJ1-1, with no clear D. Germline V gene lookup returns CDR1 LGHNA and CDR2 YNFKEQ. CDR3 length equals 16 residues. With 4 bases removed from V and 2 bases from J, the gap between germline ends came to 17 bases. CDR3 DNA: TGTGCCAGCAGCCTAAGTCTCGTGAGCTATAACACTGAAGCTTTCTTT. Its translation is CASSLSLVSYNTEAFF.

This clone has only one observation. The chain is built from TRBV6-5 and TRBJ2-5; D is possibly TRBD2 (6 bases). Germline V gives CDR1 MNHEY, CDR2 SVGAGI. Trimming pared 5 bases from V and 3 bases from J, leaving 10 bases between. The CDR3 has 13 amino acids. The CDR3 loop reads CASSRGGKETQYF. CDR3 sequence (DNA): TGTGCCAGCAGTAGGGGCGGGAAAGAGACCCAGTACTTC.

V is TRBV5-1 and J is TRBJ2-1, with D possibly TRBD2 on 5 matching bases. Germline values: CDR1 SGHRS, CDR2 YFSETQ. Trimming removed 4 bases from V and 10 bases from J, with 21 bases in between. CDR3 length: 15 residues. In nucleotides, the CDR3 is TGCGCCAGCAGCCTATCCTTAGGTAGCGTTGACGAGCAGTTCTTC. It translates to CASSLSLGSVDEQFF.

A few counts support this clone. The V gene is TRBV7-3, the J gene TRBJ2-2, with D perhaps matching TRBD2 (5 bases). CDR3 length: 13 amino acids. V shed 4 bases and J shed 5 bases, with 8 bases lying between them. Germline V CDR1 and CDR2: SGHTA, FQGTGA. CDR3 DNA sequence: TGTGCCAGCAGCTGGACTTATACCGGGGAGCTGTTTTTT. Protein: CASSWTYTGELFF.

V and J are TRBV28 and TRBJ2-7; a possible D gene is TRBD1 (6 bases). In germline, CDR1 is MDHEN, CDR2 SYDVKM. Trimming left V 2 bases short and J 1 base short, with 12 bases between. This CDR3 spans 15 amino acids. This CDR3 reads CASSLRKRGSYEQYF. The CDR3 region has the DNA TGTGCCAGCAGTTTAAGGAAAAGGGGGTCCTACGAGCAGTACTTC.

This clone was found once. This chain uses TRBV5-1 with TRBJ2-7; tentatively, D is TRBD1 (6 bases). CDR1 and CDR2 (germline): SGHRS, YFSETQ. Trimming left V 3 bases short and J 2 bases short, with 12 bases between. This CDR3 has 14 residues. The CDR3 DNA reads TGCGCCAGCAGCTCCGGACAGAACCCCTACGAGCAGTACTTC. It yields the protein CASSSGQNPYEQYF.

This sequence joins TRBV27 and TRBJ2-4, with D possibly TRBD1 on 6 matching bases. The V gene's germline CDR1 is MNHEY and CDR2 SMNVEV (reference sequence). The CDR3 is made up of 18 amino acids. The germline V and J ends were trimmed by 2 bases and 0 bases, with 17 bases remaining between them. CDR3 protein: CASSLRAGEPLAKNIQYF. The CDR3 coding sequence is TGTGCCAGCAGTTTAAGGGCAGGGGAACCCCTAGCCAAAAACATTCAGTACTTC.

J is TRBJ2-3 and V is TRBV10-1, with D maybe TRBD1 (5 bases). V lost 8 bases and J 1 base, leaving 13 bases between the germline ends. The CDR3 sequence is 14 residues long. Germline values: CDR1 WNHNN, CDR2 SYGVQD (reference sequence). For the CDR3, the DNA is TGCGCCAGCTCAGGGAAGGGGCGCACAGATACGCAGTATTTT. Translated: CASSGKGRTDTQYF.

The chain combines TRBV7-2 with TRBJ1-2, with D perhaps TRBD1 (5 bases). The CDR3 has 13 residues. Germline CDR1 SGHTA, CDR2 FQGNSA. V shed 5 bases and J shed 5 bases, with 12 bases lying between them. CDR3 protein: CASSPRRGYGYTF. The DNA for the CDR3 is TGTGCCAGCAGCCCCCGAAGGGGTTATGGCTACACCTTC.

There are a few counts of this clone. The chain uses TRBV7-6 and TRBJ1-1; D is ambiguous. With 2 bases removed from V and 0 bases from J, the gap between germline ends came to 10 bases. CDR1 SGHVS and CDR2 FNYEAQ come from the germline V gene. CDR3 length: 15 amino acids. CDR3 bases: TGTGCCAGCAGCTTATCCGCAGGTATGAACACTGAAGCTTTCTTT. This codes for CASSLSAGMNTEAFF.

V and J are TRBV7-8 and TRBJ1-5; 8 bases align to TRBD1. Per the germline V gene, CDR1 is SGHVS and CDR2 is FQNEAQ. The CDR3 has 17 amino acids. V was clipped by 2 bases and J by 2 bases; unmatched bases: 8. The CDR3 nucleotides read TGTGCCAGCAGCTTAACCAGACAGGGGCTAGGCAATCAGCCCCAGCATTTT. Translated, it gives CASSLTRQGLGNQPQHF.

This clone occurred once. V usage is TRBV15 and J usage is TRBJ2-1, with 7 bases fitting TRBD1. V lost 3 bases, J lost 8 bases, and 13 bases stayed unmatched. The CDR3 is made up of 16 amino acids. Germline CDR1 and CDR2: LNHNV and YYDKDF (reference sequence). The CDR3 DNA reads as TGTGCCACCAGCAGCTCGGACAGGACCTTTATGGATGAGCAGTTCTTC. This translates into CATSSSDRTFMDEQFF.

The chain employs TRBV7-9 and TRBJ2-4; 9 bases fit TRBD1. CDR1 and CDR2 (germline): SEHNR, FQNEAQ (reference sequence). This CDR3 spans 15 amino acids. V shed 1 base, J shed 8 bases, and the junction held 6 bases outside the gene matches. Here the CDR3 reads CASSLGVRDRDIQYF. Written as DNA, the CDR3 is TGTGCCAGCAGCTTAGGGGTCCGGGACAGGGACATTCAGTACTTC. Combining the CDR3 with reference TRBV7-9 and TRBJ2-4 gives the whole variable domain DTGVSQNPRHKITKRGQNVTFRCDPISEHNRLYWYRQTLGQGPEFLTYFQNEAQLEKSRLLSDRFSAERPKGSFSTLEIQRTEQGDSAMYLCASSLGVRDRDIQYFGAGTRLSVL.

The chain joins TRBV2 to TRBJ2-3; D call uncertain. CDR1 and CDR2 (germline): SNHLY, FYNNEI. The CDR3 runs 12 residues. V gave up 7 bases and J gave up 3 bases, with 8 bases separating them. The CDR3 DNA is TGTGCCAGCACATACAGAACAGATACGCAGTATTTT. Its translation is CASTYRTDTQYF. The full variable domain, rest sourced from reference TRBV2 and TRBJ2-3, is EPEVTQTPSHQVTQMGQEVILRCVPISNHLYFYWYRQILGQKVEFLVSFYNNEISEKSEIFDDQFSVERPDGSNFTLKIRSTKLEDSAMYFCASTYRTDTQYFGPGTRLTVL.

This chain joins TRBV30 and TRBJ1-3; a possible D gene is TRBD1 (6 bases). The V and J ends lost 5 bases and 3 bases respectively, with 14 bases between them. Germline V gene sequence: CDR1 GTSNPN, CDR2 SVGIG (reference sequence). This CDR3 is built from 14 residues. The CDR3 nucleotides read TGTGCCTGGGCCACAGGGAGTTATGGAAACACCATATATTTT. It specifies CAWATGSYGNTIYF.

The V gene is TRBV7-3, the J gene TRBJ2-2, with a possible D match to TRBD2 (6 bases). Germline values: CDR1 SGHTA, CDR2 FQGTGA. The CDR3 is made up of 17 amino acids. Between the trimmed V and J ends, which lost 5 bases and 4 bases, there was a span of 20 bases. CDR3 loop: CASSIRGTPRGTGELFF. DNA for the CDR3: TGTGCCAGCAGCATACGCGGGACTCCGCGAGGCACCGGGGAGCTGTTTTTT.

CDR3 in amino acids: CAISPTGTSFYGELFF. CDR3 nucleotides: TGTGCCATCAGTCCAACCGGGACTAGTTTTTACGGGGAGCTGTTTTTT. The J gene is TRBJ2-2, the V gene TRBV10-3; 8 nucleotides agree with TRBD2. The junction had 12 bases not matched to a gene; V was cut back by 5 bases and J by 7 bases. Germline V CDR1 and CDR2: ENHRY, SYGVKD. This CDR3 comprises 16 residues.

V and J are TRBV29-1 and TRBJ1-1; D call uncertain. V lost 4 bases and J lost 6, with 9 bases in between. The CDR3 loop spans 11 amino acids. Per germline, CDR1 SQVTM and CDR2 ANQGSEA. The CDR3 DNA reads TGCAGCGTTGTTCCCGGGGCTGAAGCTTTCTTT. It translates to CSVVPGAEAFF.

The chain carries TRBV9 and TRBJ2-2; a possible D gene is TRBD2 (5 bases). CDR3 length equals 15 residues. Germline CDR1 reads SGDLS; CDR2 reads YYNGEE. V was cut by 0 bases and J by 4 bases, with 10 bases left in between. The CDR3 region has the DNA TGTGCCAGCAGCGTAGCTCGGGGTTCCACCGGGGAGCTGTTTTTT. Its protein product is CASSVARGSTGELFF.